The present T cell receptor (beta chain) was sequenced within a study of blood T cell repertoires in COVID-19. Participant ages covered about 18 to 95 years across about 22 US areas. Participants had their cohort set by participant-reported clinical history. Profiling relied on immunoSEQ multiplex PCR, and the TCRdb table lists in-frame clones only, not all of them. This repertoire shows about 310,000 clones, approximately 90% found once; its top ten account for around 9.5%. Germline V gene data show CDR1 as LNHDA and CDR2 as SQIVND (reference sequence). This CDR3 has 14 amino acids. V was shortened by 3 bases and J by 5 bases, with 10 bases between the two germline ends.

Sequencing input: PBMCs or T cells enriched from blood (not recorded which). The sequence came from a woman aged 40 to 50 who had recovered from COVID-19. V and J are TRBV19 and TRBJ2-2; D possibly corresponds to TRBD1 (6 bases). CDR3 DNA: TGTGCCAGTAGTATCATACAGGGAACCGGGGAGCTGTTTTTT. Its translation is CASSIIQGTGELFF.